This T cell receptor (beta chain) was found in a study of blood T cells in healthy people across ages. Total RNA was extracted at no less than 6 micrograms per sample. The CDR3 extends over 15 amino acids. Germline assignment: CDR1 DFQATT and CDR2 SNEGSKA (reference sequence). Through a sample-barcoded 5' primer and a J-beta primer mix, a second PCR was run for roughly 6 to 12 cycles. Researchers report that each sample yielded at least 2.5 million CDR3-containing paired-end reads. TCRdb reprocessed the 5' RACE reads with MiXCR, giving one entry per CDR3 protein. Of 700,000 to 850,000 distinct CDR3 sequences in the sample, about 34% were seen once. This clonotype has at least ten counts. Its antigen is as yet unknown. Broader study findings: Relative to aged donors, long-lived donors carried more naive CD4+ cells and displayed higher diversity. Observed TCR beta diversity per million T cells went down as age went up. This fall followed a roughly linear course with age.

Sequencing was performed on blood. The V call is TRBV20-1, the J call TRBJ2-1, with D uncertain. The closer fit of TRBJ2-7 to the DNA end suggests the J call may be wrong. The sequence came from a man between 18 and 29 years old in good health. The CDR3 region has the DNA TGCAGTGCTAGCCCTAGTCCTTCATCCTACAATGAGCAGTACTTC. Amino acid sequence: CSASPSPSSYNEQYF.